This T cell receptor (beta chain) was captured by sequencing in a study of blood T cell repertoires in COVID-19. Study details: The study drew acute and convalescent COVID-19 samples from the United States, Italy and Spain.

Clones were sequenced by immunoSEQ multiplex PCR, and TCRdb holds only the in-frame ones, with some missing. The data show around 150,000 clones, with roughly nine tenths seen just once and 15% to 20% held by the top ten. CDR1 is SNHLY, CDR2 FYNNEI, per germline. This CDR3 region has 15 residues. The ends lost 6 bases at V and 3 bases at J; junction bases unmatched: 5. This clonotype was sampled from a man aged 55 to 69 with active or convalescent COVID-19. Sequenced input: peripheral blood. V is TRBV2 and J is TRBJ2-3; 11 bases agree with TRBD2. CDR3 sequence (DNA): TGTGCCAGCAGGGACGGGACTAGCGGAACAGATACGCAGTATTTT. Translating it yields CASRDGTSGTDTQYF.